Listed below are T cell receptor beta chains from one sample, sequenced in a study of blood T cell repertoires in COVID-19. TCRdb's table, derived via immunoSEQ multiplex PCR, lists solely in-frame clones and lacks some. The sample holds 75,000 to 95,000 clones, around nine tenths seen once. The sample comprised peripheral blood. The receptors originated from a man aged 55-75 years with acute or convalescent COVID-19. Both conserved end residues are part of each CDR3.

v_call | cdr3_aa
TRBV6-5 | CASRSGDRDHEQYF
TRBV10-1 | CASSDRRGGYNEQFF
TRBV5-8 | CASSLLNSYEQYF
TRBV11-3 | CASSLAGDAYEQYF
TRBV5-4 | CASSRGQGASNSPLHF
TRBV5-1 | CASSLVLSGNTEAFF
TRBV18 | CASSPGSQATNEKLFF
TRBV5-4 | CASSPGQGSSYEQYF
TRBV2 | CASMGLAGAYNEQFF
TRBV11-2 | CASSLDGGSSSYEQYF